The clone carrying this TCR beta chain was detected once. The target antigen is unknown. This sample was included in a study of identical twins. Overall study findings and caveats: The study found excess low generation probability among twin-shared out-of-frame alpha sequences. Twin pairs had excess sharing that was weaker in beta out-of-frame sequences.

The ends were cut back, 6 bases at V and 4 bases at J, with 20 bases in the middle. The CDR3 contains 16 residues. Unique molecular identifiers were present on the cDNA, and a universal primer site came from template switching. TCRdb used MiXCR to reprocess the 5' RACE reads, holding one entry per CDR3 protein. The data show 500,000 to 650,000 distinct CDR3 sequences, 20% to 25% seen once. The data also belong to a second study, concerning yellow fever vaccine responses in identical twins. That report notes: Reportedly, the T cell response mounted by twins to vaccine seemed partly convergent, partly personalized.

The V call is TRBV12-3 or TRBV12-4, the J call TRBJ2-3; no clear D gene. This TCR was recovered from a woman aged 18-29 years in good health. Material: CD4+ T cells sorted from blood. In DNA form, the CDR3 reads TGTGCCAGCAGCAGAGATCTGAGGCTGTCCGCAGATACGCAGTATTTT. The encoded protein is CASSRDLRLSADTQYF.